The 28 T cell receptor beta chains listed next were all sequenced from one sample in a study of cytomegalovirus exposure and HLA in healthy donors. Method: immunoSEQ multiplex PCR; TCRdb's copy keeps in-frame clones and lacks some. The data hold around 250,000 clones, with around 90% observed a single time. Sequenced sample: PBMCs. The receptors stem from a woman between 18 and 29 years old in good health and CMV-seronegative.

The CDR3 protein is CASSRGQGKYV. CDR3 DNA sequence: TGTGCCAGCAGCCGAGGACAGGGAAAGTACGTC. The rearrangement uses TRBV7-9 and TRBJ2-7, with 8 nucleotides matching TRBD1. Germline CDR1 SEHNR, CDR2 FQNEAQ (reference sequence). The CDR3 extends over 11 amino acids. With 5 bases clipped from V and 11 bases from J, the junction kept 5 bases outside the gene matches.

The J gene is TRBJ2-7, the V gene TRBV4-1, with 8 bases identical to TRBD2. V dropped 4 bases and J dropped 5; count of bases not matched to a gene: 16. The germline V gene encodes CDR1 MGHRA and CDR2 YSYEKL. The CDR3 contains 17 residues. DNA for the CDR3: TGCGCCAGCAGCCCTCTAAGCCCAGGGACTAGTTTCCACGAGCAGTACTTC. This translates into CASSPLSPGTSFHEQYF.

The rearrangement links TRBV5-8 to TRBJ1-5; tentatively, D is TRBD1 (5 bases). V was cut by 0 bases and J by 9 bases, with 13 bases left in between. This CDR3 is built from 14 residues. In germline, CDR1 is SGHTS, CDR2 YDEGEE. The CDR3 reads CASSLAGLGGPQHF. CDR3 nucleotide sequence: TGTGCCAGCAGCTTGGCCGGACTCGGGGGGCCCCAGCATTTT.

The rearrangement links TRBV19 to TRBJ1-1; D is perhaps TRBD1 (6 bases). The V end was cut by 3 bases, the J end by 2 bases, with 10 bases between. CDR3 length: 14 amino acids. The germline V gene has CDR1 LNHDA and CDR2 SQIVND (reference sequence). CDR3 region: CASSIQGYNTEAFF. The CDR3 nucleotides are TGTGCCAGTAGTATTCAGGGGTACAACACTGAAGCTTTCTTT.

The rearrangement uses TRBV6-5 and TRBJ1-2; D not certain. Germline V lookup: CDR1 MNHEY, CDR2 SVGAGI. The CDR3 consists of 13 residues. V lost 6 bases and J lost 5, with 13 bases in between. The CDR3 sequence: CASRTLEGYGYTF. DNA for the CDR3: TGTGCCAGCAGGACATTAGAGGGTTATGGCTACACCTTC.

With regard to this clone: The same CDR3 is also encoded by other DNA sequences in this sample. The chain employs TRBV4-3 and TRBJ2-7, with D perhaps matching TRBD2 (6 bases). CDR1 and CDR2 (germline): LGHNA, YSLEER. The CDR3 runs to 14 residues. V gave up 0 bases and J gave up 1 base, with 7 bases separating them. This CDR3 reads CASSQDRGSYEQYF. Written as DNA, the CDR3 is TGCGCCAGCAGCCAAGATCGGGGGTCCTACGAGCAGTACTTC.

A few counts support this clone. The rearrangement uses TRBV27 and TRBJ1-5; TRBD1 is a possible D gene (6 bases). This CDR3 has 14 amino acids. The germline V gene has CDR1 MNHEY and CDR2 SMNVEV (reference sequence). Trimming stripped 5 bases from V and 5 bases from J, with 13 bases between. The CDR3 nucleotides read TGTGCCAGCAGTGCTCAGGGGACGGATCAGCCCCAGCATTTT. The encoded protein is CASSAQGTDQPQHF.

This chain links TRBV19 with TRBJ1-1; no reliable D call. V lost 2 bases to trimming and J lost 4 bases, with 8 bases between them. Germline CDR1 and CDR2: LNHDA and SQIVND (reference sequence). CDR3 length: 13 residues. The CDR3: CASSINGGTEAFF. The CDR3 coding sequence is TGTGCCAGTAGTATAAATGGAGGCACTGAAGCTTTCTTT.

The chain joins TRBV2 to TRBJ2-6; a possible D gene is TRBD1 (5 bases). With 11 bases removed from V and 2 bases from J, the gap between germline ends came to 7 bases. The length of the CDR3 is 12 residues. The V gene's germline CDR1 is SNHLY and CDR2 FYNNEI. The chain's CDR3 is CAGATGANVLTF. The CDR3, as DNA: TGTGCCGGGGCCACTGGGGCCAACGTCCTGACTTTC. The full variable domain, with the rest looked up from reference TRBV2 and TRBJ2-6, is EPEVTQTPSHQVTQMGQEVILRCVPISNHLYFYWYRQILGQKVEFLVSFYNNEISEKSEIFDDQFSVERPDGSNFTLKIRSTKLEDSAMYFCAGATGANVLTFGAGSRLTVL.

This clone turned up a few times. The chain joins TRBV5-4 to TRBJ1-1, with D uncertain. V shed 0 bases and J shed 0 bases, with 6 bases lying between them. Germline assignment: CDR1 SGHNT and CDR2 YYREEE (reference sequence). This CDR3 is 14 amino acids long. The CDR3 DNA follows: TGTGCCAGCAGCTTGGGAGGCATGAACACTGAAGCTTTCTTT. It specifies CASSLGGMNTEAFF.

CDR3 amino acids: CASSLRGRQPQHF. The DNA of the CDR3 is TGTGCCAGCAGCTTGAGAGGTCGGCAGCCCCAGCATTTT. The chain recombines TRBV5-6 with TRBJ1-5, with D hard to call. Trimming shortened V by 1 base and J by 7 bases, and 9 bases separated the two germline ends. CDR3 length: 13 amino acids. Looked up from germline, CDR1 is SGHDT and CDR2 is YYEEEE.

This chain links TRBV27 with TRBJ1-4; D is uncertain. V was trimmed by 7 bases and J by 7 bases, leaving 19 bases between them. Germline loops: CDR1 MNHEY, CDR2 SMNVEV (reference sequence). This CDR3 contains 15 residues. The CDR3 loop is CASTKSGLSVEKLFF. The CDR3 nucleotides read TGTGCCAGCACCAAATCGGGGTTGTCGGTTGAAAAACTGTTTTTT.

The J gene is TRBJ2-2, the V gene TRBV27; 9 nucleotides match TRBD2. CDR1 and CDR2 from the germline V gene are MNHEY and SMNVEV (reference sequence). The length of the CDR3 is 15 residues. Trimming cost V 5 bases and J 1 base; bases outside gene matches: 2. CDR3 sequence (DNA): TGTGCCAGCAGTAAGACTAGCGGGAACACCGGGGAGCTGTTTTTT. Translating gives CASSKTSGNTGELFF.

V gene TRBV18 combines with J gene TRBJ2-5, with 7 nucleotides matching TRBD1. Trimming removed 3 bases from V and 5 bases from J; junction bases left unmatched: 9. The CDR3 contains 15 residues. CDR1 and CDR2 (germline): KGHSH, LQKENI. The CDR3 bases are TGTGCCAGCTCACCGAGACAGGGCCAAGGGGAGACCCAGTACTTC. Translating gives CASSPRQGQGETQYF.

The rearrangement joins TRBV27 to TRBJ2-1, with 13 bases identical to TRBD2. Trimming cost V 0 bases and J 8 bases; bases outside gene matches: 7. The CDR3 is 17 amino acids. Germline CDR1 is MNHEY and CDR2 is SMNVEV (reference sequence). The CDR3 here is CASSLSTSGGPFDEQFF. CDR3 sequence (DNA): TGTGCCAGCAGTTTATCGACTAGCGGGGGGCCCTTCGATGAGCAGTTCTTC.

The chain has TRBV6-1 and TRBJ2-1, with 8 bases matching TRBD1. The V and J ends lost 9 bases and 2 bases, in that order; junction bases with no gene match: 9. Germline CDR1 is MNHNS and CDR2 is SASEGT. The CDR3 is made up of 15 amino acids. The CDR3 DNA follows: TGTGCCAGTCACCGGGACAGGATAACCTACAATGAGCAGTTCTTC. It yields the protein CASHRDRITYNEQFF.

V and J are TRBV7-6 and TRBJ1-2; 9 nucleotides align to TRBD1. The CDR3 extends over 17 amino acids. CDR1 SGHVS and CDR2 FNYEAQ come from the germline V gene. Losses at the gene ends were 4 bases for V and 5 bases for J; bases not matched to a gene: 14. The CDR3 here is CASSSYQRGQGAYGYTF. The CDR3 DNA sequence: TGTGCCAGCAGCTCCTACCAAAGGGGACAGGGAGCTTATGGCTACACCTTC. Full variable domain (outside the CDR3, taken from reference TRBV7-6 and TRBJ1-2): GAGVSQSPRYKVTKRGQDVALRCDPISGHVSLYWYRQALGQGPEFLTYFNYEAQQDKSGLPNDRFSAERPEGSISTLTIQRTEQRDSAMYRCASSSYQRGQGAYGYTFGSGTRLTVV.

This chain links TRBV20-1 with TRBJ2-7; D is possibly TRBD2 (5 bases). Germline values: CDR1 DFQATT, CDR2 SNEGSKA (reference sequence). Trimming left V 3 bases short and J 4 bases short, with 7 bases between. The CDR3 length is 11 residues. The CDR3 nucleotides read TGCAGTGCTAGGGACTTATACGAGCAGTACGTC. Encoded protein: CSARDLYEQYV.

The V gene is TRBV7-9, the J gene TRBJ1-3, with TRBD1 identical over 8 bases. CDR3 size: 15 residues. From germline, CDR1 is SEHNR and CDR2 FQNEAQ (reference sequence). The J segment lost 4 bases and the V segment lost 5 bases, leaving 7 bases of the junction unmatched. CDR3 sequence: CASSPRTGPGNTIYF. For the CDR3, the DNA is TGTGCCAGCAGCCCAAGGACAGGGCCAGGAAACACCATATATTTT. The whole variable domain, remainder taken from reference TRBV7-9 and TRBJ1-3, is DTGVSQNPRHKITKRGQNVTFRCDPISEHNRLYWYRQTLGQGPEFLTYFQNEAQLEKSRLLSDRFSAERPKGSFSTLEIQRTEQGDSAMYLCASSPRTGPGNTIYFGEGSWLTVV.

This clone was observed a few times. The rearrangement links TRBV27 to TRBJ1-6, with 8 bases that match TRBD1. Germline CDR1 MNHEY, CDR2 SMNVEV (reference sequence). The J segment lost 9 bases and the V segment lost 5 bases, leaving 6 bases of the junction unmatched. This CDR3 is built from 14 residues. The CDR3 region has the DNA TGTGCCAGCAGTATACAGGGGGAGGGTTCACCCCTCCACTTT. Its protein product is CASSIQGEGSPLHF.

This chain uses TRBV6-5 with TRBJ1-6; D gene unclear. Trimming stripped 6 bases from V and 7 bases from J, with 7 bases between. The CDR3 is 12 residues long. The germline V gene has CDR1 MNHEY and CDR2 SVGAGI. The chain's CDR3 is CASRTKNSPLHF. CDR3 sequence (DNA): TGTGCCAGCAGAACTAAGAATTCACCCCTCCACTTT.

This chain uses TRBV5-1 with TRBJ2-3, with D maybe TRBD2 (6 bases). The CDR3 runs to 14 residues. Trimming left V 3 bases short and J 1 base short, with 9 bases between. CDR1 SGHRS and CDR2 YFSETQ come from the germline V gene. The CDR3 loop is CASSSGDRTDTQYF. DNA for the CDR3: TGCGCCAGCAGCTCGGGGGACCGCACAGATACGCAGTATTTT.

CDR3 amino acids: CASSQAGGKNTEAFF. In DNA form, the CDR3 reads TGCGCCAGCAGCCAAGCGGGTGGAAAGAACACTGAAGCTTTCTTT. This rearrangement joins TRBV4-1 to TRBJ1-1, with unresolved D. The CDR3 totals 15 residues. Germline lookup yields CDR1 MGHRA and CDR2 YSYEKL. V lost 1 base and J lost 1, with 10 bases in between.

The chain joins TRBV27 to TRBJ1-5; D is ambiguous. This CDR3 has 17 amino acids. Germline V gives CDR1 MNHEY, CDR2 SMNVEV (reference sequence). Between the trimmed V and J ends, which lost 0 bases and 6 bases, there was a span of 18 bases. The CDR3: CASSLSEQTISGQPQHF. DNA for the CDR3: TGTGCCAGCAGTTTATCGGAACAGACCATCAGTGGTCAGCCCCAGCATTTT.

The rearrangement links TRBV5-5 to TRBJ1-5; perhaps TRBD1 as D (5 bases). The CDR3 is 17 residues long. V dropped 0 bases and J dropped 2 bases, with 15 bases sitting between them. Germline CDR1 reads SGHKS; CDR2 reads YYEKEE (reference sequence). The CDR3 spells CASSLVPPREGNQPQHF. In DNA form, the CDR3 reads TGTGCCAGCAGCTTGGTCCCCCCCAGGGAGGGCAATCAGCCCCAGCATTTT. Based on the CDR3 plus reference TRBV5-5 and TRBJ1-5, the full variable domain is DAGVTQSPTHLIKTRGQQVTLRCSPISGHKSVSWYQQVLGQGPQFIFQYYEKEERGRGNFPDRFSARQFPNYSSELNVNALLLGDSALYLCASSLVPPREGNQPQHFGDGTRLSIL.

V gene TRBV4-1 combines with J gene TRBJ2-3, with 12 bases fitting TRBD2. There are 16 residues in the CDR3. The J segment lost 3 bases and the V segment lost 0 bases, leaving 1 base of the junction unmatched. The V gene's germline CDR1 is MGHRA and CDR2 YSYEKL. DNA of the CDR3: TGCGCCAGCAGCCAAGACGGACTAGCGGGGACAGATACGCAGTATTTT. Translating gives CASSQDGLAGTDTQYF.

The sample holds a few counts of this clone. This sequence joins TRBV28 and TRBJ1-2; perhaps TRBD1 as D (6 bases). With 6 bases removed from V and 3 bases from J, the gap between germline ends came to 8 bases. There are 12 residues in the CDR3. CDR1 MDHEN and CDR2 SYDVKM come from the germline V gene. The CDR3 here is CASRDRDYGYTF. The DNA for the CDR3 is TGTGCCAGCAGGGACAGAGACTATGGCTACACCTTC.

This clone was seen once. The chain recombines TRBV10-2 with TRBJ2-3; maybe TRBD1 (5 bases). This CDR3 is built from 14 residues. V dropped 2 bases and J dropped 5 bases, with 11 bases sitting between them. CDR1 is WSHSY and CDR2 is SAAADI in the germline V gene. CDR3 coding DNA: TGCGCCAGCAGTGAGACAGGTTCGGTAGATACGCAGTATTTT. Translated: CASSETGSVDTQYF.